The entry that follows covers one T cell receptor (beta chain) sequence. Its antigen is not known. One entry per CDR3 protein results from TCRdb running MiXCR on the reads. The data contain 200,000 or so distinct CDR3 sequences, about 38% of them seen just once; the ten biggest clones take up approximately 59%. This sample stems from a study of T cell repertoires in cytomegalovirus infection. As for the study in general: HLA-B-restricted CMV epitopes that are well studied were used alongside recently identified HLA-C-restricted ones. Public TCR beta signature analysis indicated the presence of both CMV infection and matching HLA type. Study-wide results and caveats: Individuals carrying CMV plus the relevant HLA were identified by cumulative frequency of public TCR beta families.

Germline-derived CDR1 and CDR2 are LGHDT and YNNKEL (reference sequence). CDR3 size: 16 residues. V was shortened by 2 bases and J by 0 bases, with 13 bases between the two germline ends. The rearrangement joins TRBV3-1 to TRBJ2-5; tentative D call: TRBD1 (6 bases). Here the sequenced sample was CD8+ T cells from cultured PBMCs, taken from culture after CMV antigen stimulation. This receptor was taken from a human donor in good health (CMV status not recorded). Some clones in this sample may be carry-over from other donors' samples. CDR3 sequence: CASSQPGVGYQETQYF. Here the CDR3 DNA reads TGTGCCAGCAGCCAACCAGGGGTGGGGTACCAAGAGACCCAGTACTTC.